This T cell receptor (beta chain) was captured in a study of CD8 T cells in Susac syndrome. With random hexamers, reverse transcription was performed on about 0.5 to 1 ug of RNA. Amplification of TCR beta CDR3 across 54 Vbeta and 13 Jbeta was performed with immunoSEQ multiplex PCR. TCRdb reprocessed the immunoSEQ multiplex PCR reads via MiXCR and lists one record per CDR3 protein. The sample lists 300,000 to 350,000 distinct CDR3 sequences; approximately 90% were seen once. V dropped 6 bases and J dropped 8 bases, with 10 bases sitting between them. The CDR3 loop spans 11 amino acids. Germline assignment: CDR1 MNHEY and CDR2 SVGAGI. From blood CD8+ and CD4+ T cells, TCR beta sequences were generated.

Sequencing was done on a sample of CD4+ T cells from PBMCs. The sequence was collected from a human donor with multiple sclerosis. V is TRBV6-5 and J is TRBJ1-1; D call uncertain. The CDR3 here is CASSSDSEAFF. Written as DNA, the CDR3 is TGTGCCAGCAGCTCCGACTCCGAAGCTTTCTTT.